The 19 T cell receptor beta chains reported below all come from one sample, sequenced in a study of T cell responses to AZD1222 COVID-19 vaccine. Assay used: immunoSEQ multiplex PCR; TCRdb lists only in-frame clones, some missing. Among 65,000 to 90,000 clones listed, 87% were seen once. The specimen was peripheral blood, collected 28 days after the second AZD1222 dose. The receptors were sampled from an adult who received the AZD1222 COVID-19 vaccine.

The DNA for the CDR3 is TGTGCCAGCAGCCGCTCCTACGAGCAGTACTTC. It codes for CASSRSYEQYF. The chain carries TRBV7-2 and TRBJ2-7; D ambiguous. Germline CDR1 is SGHTA and CDR2 is FQGNSA. CDR3 length: 11 residues. V gave up 5 bases and J gave up 0 bases, with 2 bases separating them.

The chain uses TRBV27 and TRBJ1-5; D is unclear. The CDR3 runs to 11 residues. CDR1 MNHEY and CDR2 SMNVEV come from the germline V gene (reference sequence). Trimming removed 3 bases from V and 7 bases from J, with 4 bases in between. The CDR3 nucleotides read TGTGCCAGCAGTTTTCCCCAGCCCCAGCATTTT. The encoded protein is CASSFPQPQHF.

CDR3 bases: TGTGCCTGGAGTCCCCCGGACAGGTTAAACACTGAAGCTTTCTTT. Translating gives CAWSPPDRLNTEAFF. The chain has TRBV30 and TRBJ1-1, with 7 bases that match TRBD1. CDR3 length equals 15 residues. The ends lost 2 bases at V and 2 bases at J; junction bases unmatched: 8. Germline loops: CDR1 GTSNPN, CDR2 SVGIG (reference sequence).

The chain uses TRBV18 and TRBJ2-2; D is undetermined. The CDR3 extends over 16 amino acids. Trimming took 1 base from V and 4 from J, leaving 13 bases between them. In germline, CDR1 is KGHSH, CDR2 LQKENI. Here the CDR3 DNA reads TGTGCCAGCTCACCACAGGGCAGCCCTGCCACCGGGGAGCTGTTTTTT. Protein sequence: CASSPQGSPATGELFF.

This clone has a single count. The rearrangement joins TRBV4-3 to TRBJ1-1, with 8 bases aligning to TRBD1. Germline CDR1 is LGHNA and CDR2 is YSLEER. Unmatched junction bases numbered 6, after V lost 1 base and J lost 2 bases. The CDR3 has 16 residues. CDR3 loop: CASSQGQGRVNTEAFF. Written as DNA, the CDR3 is TGCGCCAGCAGCCAAGGACAGGGGAGGGTAAACACTGAAGCTTTCTTT.

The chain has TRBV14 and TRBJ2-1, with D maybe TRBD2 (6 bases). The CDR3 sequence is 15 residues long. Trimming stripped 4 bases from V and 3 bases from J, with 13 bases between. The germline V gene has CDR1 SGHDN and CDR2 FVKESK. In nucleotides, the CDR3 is TGTGCCAGCAGCCCTTTTGGGGGGTTCTACAATGAGCAGTTCTTC. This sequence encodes CASSPFGGFYNEQFF.

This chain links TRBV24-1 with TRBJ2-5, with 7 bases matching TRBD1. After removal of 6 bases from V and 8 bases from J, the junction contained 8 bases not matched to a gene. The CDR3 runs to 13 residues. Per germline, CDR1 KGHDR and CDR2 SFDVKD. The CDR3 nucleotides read TGTGCCACCAGTCCCCGACAGGGTTTAACCCAGTACTTC. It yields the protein CATSPRQGLTQYF.

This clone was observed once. The CDR3 bases are TGTGCCAGCAACGTGAGCCCTGTAGCCAAAAACATTCAGTACTTC. Its protein product is CASNVSPVAKNIQYF. The rearrangement joins TRBV6-5 to TRBJ2-4; D ambiguous. The CDR3 consists of 15 residues. V shed 7 bases and J shed 0 bases, with 13 bases lying between them. Per germline, CDR1 MNHEY and CDR2 SVGAGI.

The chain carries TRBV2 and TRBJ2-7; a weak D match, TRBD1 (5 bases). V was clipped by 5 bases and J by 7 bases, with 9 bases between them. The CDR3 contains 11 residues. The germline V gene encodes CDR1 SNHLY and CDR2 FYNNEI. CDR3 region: CASSTYREQYF. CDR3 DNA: TGTGCCAGCAGTACCTACAGGGAGCAGTACTTC.

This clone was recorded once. CDR3 in amino acids: CASSLAPGGETQYF. CDR3 coding DNA: TGCGCCAGCAGCTTGGCTCCCGGCGGGGAGACCCAGTACTTC. The J gene is TRBJ2-5, the V gene TRBV5-1; maybe TRBD2 (5 bases). This CDR3 has 14 residues. Germline values: CDR1 SGHRS, CDR2 YFSETQ. The V end lost 0 bases, the J end lost 5 bases, and 11 bases lay between the germline ends.

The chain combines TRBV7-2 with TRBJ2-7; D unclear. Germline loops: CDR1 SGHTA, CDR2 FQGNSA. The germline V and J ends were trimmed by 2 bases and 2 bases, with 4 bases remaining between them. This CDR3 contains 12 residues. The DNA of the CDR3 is TGTGCCAGCAGCTTATTGACCTACGAGCAGTACTTC. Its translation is CASSLLTYEQYF. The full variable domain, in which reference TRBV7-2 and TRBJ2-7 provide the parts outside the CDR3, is GAGVSQSPSNKVTEKGKDVELRCDPISGHTALYWYRQSLGQGLEFLIYFQGNSAPDKSGLPSDRFSAERTGGSVSTLTIQRTQQEDSAVYLCASSLLTYEQYFGPGTRLTVT.

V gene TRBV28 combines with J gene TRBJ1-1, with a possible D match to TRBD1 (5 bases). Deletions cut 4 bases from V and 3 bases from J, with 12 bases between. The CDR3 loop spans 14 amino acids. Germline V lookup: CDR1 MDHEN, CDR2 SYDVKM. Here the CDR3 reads CASSSVKGHTEAFF. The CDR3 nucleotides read TGTGCCAGCAGTTCTGTAAAGGGGCACACTGAAGCTTTCTTT.

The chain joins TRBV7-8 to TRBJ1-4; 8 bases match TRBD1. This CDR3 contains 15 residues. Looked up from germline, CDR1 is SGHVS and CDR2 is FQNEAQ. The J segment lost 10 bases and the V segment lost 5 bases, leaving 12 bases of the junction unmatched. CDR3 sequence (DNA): TGTGCCAGCAGCCCCCTACAGGGGGAGACGGGAAAACTGTTTTTT. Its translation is CASSPLQGETGKLFF.

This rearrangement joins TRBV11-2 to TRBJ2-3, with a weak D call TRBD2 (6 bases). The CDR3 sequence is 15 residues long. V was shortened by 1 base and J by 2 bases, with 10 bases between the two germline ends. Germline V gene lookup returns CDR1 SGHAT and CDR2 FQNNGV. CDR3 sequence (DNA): TGTGCCAGCAGCTTAGGGCAGCGGGCCACAGATACGCAGTATTTT. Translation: CASSLGQRATDTQYF.

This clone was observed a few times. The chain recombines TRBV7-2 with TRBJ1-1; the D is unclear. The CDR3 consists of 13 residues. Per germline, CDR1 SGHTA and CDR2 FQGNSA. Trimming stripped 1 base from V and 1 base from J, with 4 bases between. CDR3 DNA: TGTGCCAGCAGCTTAGTCCGGAACACTGAAGCTTTCTTT. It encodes CASSLVRNTEAFF.

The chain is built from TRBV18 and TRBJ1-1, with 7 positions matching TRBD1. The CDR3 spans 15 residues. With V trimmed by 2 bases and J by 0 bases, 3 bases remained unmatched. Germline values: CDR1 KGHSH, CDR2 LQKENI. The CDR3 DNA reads TGTGCCAGCTCACCAACGACAGGGATGAACACTGAAGCTTTCTTT. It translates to CASSPTTGMNTEAFF.

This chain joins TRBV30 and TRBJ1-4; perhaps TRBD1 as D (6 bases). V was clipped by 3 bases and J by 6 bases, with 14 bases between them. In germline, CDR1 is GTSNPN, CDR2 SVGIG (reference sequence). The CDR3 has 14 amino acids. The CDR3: CAWRPRGHDEKLFF. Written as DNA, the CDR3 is TGTGCCTGGAGGCCCCGGGGACACGATGAAAAACTGTTTTTT.

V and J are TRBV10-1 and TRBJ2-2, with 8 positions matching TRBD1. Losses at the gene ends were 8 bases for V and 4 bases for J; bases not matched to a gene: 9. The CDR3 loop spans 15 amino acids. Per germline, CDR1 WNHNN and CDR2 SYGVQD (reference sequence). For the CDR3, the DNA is TGCGCCAGCTCGACAGGGGACCTTGGCACCGGGGAGCTGTTTTTT. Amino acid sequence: CASSTGDLGTGELFF.

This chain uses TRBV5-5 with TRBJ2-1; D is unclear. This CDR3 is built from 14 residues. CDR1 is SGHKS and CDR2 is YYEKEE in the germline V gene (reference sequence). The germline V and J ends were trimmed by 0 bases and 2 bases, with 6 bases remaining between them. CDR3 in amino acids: CASSLASAYNEQFF. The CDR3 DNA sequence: TGTGCCAGCAGCTTGGCTTCCGCCTACAATGAGCAGTTCTTC.